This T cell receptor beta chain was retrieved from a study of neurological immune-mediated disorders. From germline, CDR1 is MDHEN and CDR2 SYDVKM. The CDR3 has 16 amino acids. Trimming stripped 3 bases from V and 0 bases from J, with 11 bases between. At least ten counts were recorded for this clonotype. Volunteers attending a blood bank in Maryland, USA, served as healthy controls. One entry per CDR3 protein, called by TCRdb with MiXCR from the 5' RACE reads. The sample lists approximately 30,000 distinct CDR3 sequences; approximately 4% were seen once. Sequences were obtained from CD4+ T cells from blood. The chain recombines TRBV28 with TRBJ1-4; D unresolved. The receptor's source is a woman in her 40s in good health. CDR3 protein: CASSLRRVATNEKLFF. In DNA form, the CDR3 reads TGTGCCAGCAGTTTGCGGAGGGTTGCAACTAATGAAAAACTGTTTTTT.